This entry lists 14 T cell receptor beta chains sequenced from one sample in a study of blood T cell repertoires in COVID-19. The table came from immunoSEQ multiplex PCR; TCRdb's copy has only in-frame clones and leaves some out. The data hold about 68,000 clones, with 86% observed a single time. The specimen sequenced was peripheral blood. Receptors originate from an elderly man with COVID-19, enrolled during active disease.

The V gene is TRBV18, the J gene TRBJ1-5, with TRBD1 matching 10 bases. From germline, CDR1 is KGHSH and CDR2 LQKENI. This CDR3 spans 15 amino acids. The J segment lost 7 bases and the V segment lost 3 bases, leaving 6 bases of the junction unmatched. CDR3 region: CASSPTGGLGQPQHF. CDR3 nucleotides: TGTGCCAGCTCACCGACAGGGGGCCTCGGGCAGCCCCAGCATTTT.

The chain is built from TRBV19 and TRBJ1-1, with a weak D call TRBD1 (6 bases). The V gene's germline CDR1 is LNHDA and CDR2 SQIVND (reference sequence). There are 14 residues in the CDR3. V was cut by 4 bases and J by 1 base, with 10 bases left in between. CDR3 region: CASSTLQGNTEAFF. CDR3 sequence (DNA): TGTGCCAGTAGTACATTACAGGGGAACACTGAAGCTTTCTTT. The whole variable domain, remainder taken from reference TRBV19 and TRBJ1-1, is DGGITQSPKYLFRKEGQNVTLSCEQNLNHDAMYWYRQDPGQGLRLIYYSQIVNDFQKGDIAEGYSVSREKKESFPLTVTSAQKNPTAFYLCASSTLQGNTEAFFGQGTRLTVV.

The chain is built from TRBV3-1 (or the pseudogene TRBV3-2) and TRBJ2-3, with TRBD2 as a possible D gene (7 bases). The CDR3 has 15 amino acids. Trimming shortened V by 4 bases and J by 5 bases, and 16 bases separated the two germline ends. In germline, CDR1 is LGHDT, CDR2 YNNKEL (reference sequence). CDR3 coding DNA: TGTGCCAGCAGCCCATCTGGGGGGGGCGGAGATACGCAGTATTTT. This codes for CASSPSGGGGDTQYF.

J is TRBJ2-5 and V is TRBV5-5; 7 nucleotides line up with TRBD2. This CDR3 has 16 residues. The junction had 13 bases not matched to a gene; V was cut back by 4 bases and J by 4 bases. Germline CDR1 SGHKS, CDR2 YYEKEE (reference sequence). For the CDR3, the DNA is TGTGCCAGCAGCCCACGTAGGAGCGGGGAGGGAGAGACCCAGTACTTC. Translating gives CASSPRRSGEGETQYF.

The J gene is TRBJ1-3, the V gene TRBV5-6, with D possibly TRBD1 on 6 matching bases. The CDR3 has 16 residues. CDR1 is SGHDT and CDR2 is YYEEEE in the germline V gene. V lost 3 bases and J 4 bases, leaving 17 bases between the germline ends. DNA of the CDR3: TGTGCCAGCAGCTCTTGGACAGCCTCCTACGGAAACACCATATATTTT. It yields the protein CASSSWTASYGNTIYF.

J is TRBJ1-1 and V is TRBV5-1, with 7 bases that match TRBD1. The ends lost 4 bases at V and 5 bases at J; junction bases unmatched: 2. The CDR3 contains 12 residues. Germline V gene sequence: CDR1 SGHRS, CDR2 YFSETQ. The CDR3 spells CASSMTGTEAFF. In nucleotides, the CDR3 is TGCGCCAGCAGCATGACAGGGACTGAAGCTTTCTTT.

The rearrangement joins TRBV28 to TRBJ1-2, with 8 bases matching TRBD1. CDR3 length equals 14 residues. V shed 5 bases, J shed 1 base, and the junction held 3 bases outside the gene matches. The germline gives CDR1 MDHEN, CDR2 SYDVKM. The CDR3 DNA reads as TGTGCCAGCAGTCAGGGGGCCGGTAACTATGGCTACACCTTC. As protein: CASSQGAGNYGYTF.

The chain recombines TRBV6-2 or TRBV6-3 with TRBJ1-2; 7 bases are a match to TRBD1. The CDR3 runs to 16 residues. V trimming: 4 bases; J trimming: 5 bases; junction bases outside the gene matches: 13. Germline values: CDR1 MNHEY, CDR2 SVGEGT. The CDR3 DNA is TGTGCCAGCAGTTCGCCAAGAATGGGACAGAATTATGGCTACACCTTC. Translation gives CASSSPRMGQNYGYTF.

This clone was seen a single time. The CDR3 nucleotides read TGTGCCACCTCTTTTGAGAGCTCCTACAATGAGCAGTTCTTC. Translated: CATSFESSYNEQFF. V is TRBV2 and J is TRBJ2-1, with D uncertain. From germline, CDR1 is SNHLY and CDR2 FYNNEI. The germline V and J ends were trimmed by 10 bases and 0 bases, with 13 bases remaining between them. This CDR3 region has 14 residues. Filled out from reference TRBV2 and TRBJ2-1, the complete variable domain reads EPEVTQTPSHQVTQMGQEVILRCVPISNHLYFYWYRQILGQKVEFLVSFYNNEISEKSEIFDDQFSVERPDGSNFTLKIRSTKLEDSAMYFCATSFESSYNEQFFGPGTRLTVL.

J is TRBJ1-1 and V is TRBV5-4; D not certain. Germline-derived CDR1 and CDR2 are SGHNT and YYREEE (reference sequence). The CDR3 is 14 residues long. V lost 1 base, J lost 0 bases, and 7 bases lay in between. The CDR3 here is CASSLSQVNTEAFF. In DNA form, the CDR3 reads TGTGCCAGCAGCTTGTCCCAGGTGAACACTGAAGCTTTCTTT.

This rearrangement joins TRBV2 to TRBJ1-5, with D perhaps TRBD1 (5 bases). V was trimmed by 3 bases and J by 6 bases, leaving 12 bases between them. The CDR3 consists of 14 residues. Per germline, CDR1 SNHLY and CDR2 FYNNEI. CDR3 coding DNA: TGTGCCAGCAGTGACTGGGGGGGAAGTCAGCCCCAGCATTTT. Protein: CASSDWGGSQPQHF.

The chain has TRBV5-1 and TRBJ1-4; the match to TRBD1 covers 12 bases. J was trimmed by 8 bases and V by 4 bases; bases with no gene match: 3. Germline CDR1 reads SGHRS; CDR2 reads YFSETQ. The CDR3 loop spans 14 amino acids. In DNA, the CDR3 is TGCGCCAGCAGCCCGGGACAGGGGGCAGAAAAACTGTTTTTT. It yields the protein CASSPGQGAEKLFF.

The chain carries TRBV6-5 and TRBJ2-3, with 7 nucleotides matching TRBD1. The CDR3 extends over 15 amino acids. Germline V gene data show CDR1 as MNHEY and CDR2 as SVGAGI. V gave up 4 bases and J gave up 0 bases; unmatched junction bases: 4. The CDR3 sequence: CASSSPDRSTDTQYF. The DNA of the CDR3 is TGTGCCAGCAGTTCCCCGGACAGGAGCACAGATACGCAGTATTTT.

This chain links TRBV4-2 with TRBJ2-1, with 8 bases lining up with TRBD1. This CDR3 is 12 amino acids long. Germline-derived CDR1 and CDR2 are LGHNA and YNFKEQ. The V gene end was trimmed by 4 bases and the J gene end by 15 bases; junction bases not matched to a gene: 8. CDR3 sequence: CASSPGQGGLFF. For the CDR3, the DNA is TGTGCCAGCAGCCCAGGACAGGGAGGCCTGTTCTTC.